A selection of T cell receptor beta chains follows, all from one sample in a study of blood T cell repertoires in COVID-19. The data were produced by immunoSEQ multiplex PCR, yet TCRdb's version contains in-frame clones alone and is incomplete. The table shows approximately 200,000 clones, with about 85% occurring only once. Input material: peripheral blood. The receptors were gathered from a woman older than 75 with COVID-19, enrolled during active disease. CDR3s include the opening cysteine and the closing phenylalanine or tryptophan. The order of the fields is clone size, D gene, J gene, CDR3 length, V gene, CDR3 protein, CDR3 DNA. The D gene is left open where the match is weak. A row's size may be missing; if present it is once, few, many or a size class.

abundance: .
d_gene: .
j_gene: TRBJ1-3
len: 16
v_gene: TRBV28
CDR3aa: CASSRNTRGPGNTIYF
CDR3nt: TGTGCCAGCAGTCGAAACACCCGAGGTCCTGGAAACACCATATATTTT

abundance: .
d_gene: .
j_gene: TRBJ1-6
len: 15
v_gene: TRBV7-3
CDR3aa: CASSLTSGSNSPLHF
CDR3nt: TGTGCCAGCAGCTTAACTAGCGGCTCGAATTCACCCCTCCACTTT

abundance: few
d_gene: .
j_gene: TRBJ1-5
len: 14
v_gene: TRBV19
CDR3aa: CASSAPEGNQPQHF
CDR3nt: TGTGCCAGTAGTGCGCCAGAGGGAAATCAGCCCCAGCATTTT

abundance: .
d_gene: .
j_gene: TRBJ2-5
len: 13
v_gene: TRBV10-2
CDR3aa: CADPEGGQETQYF
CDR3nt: TGCGCCGACCCGGAGGGGGGGCAAGAGACCCAGTACTTC

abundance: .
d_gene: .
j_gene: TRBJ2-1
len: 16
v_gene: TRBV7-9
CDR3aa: CASSLVLAGSYNEQFF
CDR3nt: TGTGCCAGCAGCTTAGTCCTAGCTGGATCCTACAATGAGCAGTTCTTC

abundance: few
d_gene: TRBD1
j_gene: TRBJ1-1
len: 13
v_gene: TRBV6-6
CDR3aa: CASTDRGEAEAFF
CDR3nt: TGTGCCAGTACGGACAGGGGGGAGGCCGAAGCTTTCTTT

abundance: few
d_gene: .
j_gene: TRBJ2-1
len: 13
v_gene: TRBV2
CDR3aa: CASSDVEYNEQFF
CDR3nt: TGTGCCAGCAGTGATGTTGAGTACAATGAGCAGTTCTTC

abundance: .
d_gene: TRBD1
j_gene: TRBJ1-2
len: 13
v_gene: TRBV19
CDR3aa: CASTPTGSNGYTF
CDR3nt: TGTGCCAGTACCCCGACAGGGTCGAACGGCTACACCTTC

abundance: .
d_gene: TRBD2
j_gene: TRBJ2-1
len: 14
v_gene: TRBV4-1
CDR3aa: CASNPAGGDNEQFF
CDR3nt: TGCGCCAGCAACCCAGCGGGGGGAGACAATGAGCAGTTCTTC

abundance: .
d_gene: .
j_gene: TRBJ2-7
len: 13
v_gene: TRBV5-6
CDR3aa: CASSTGANYEQYF
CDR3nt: TGTGCCAGCTCCACGGGAGCAAACTACGAGCAGTACTTC

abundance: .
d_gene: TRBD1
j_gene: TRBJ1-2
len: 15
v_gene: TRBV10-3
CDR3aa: CAISSLGKGANGYTF
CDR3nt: TGTGCCATCAGTTCACTCGGGAAGGGGGCGAATGGCTACACCTTC

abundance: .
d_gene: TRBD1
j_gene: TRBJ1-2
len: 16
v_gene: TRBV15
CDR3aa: CATSREGTGGAKGYTF
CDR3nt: TGTGCCACCAGCAGGGAGGGGACAGGGGGCGCAAAGGGCTACACCTTC

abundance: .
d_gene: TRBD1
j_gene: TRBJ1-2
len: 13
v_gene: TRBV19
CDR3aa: CASSIEGQSGYTF
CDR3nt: TGTGCCAGTAGTATAGAGGGACAGTCCGGCTACACCTTC

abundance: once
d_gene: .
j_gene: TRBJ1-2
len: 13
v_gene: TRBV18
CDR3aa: CASSPAGIDGYTF
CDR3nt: TGTGCCAGCTCACCCGCGGGGATTGATGGCTACACCTTC

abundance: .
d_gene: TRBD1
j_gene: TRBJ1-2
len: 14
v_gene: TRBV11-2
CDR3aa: CASSLATGGRGYTF
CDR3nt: TGTGCCAGCAGCTTAGCGACAGGGGGTAGGGGCTACACCTTC

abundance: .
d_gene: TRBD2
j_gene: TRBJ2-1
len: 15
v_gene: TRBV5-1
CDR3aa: CASSQGTSGVNEQFF
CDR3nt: TGCGCCAGCAGCCAAGGGACTAGCGGGGTCAACGAGCAGTTCTTC

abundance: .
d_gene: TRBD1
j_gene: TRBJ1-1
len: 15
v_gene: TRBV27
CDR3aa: CASSLSRQGETEAFF
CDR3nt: TGTGCCAGCAGTTTATCAAGACAGGGAGAGACTGAAGCTTTCTTT

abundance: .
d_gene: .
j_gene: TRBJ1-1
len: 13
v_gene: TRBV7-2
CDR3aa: CASNRDTPTEAFF
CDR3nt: TGTGCCAGCAACCGGGATACCCCCACTGAAGCTTTCTTT

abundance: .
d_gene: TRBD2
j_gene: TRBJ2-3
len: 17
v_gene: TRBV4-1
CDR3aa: CASSQAGTSGGADTQYF
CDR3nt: TGCGCCAGCAGCCAAGCGGGGACTAGCGGGGGAGCAGATACGCAGTATTTT

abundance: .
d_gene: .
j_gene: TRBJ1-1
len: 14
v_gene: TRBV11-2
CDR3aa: CASSLVRGRTEAFF
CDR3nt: TGTGCCAGCAGCTTAGTCCGAGGGAGGACTGAAGCTTTCTTT

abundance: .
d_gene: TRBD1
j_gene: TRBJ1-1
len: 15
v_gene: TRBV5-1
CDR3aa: CASSGQGASNTEAFF
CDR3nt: TGCGCCAGCAGCGGGCAGGGGGCTTCGAACACTGAAGCTTTCTTT

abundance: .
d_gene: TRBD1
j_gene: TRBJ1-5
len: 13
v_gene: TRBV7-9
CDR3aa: CASSLTGEQPQHF
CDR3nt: TGTGCCAGCAGCTTGACAGGGGAACAGCCCCAGCATTTT

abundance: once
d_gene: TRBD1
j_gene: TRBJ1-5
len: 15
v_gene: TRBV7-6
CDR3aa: CASSSQGGGNQPQHF
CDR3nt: TGTGCCAGCAGTTCACAGGGGGGAGGCAATCAGCCCCAGCATTTT

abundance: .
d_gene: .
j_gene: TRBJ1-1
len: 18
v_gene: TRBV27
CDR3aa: CASSFPTPGGGTNTEAFF
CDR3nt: TGTGCCAGCAGTTTTCCCACCCCGGGAGGGGGGACGAACACTGAAGCTTTCTTT

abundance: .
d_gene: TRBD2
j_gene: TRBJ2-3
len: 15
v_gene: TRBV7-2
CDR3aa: CASSPGGPRVYTQYF
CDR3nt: TGTGCCAGCAGCCCGGGGGGGCCGCGGGTGTATACGCAGTATTTT

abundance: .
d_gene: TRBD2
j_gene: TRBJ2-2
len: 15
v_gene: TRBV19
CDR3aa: CASSMGLAITGELFF
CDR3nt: TGTGCCAGTAGTATGGGACTAGCGATCACCGGGGAGCTGTTTTTT

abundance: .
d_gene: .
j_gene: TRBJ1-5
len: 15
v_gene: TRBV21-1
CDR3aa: CASSLPTGLVQPQHF
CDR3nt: TGTGCCAGCAGCCTCCCGACAGGGCTAGTTCAGCCCCAGCATTTT

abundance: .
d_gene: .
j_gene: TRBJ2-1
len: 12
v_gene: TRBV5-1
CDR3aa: CASSFSVDEQFF
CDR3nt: TGCGCCAGCAGCTTCTCCGTTGATGAGCAGTTCTTC

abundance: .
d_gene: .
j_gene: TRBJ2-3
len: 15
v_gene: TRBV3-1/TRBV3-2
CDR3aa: CASSLPAQGPDTQYF
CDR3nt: TGTGCCAGCAGCCTGCCCGCACAGGGTCCAGATACGCAGTATTTT

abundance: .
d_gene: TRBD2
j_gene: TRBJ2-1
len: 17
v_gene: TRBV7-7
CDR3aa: CASSMRLAGALLNEQFF
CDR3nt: TGTGCCAGCAGCATGCGACTAGCGGGGGCCCTCTTGAATGAGCAGTTCTTC

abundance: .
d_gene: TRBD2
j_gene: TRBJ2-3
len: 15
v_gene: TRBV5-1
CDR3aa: CASSPLAGDGDTQYF
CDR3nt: TGCGCCAGCAGCCCCTTAGCGGGGGACGGGGATACGCAGTATTTT

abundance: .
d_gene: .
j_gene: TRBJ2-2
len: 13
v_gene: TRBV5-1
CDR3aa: CASRQANTGELFF
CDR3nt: TGCGCCAGCAGACAGGCGAACACCGGGGAGCTGTTTTTT

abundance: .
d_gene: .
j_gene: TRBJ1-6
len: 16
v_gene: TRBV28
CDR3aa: CASSSTHRTDNSPLHF
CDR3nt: TGTGCCAGCAGTTCAACCCACCGGACAGACAATTCACCCCTCCACTTT

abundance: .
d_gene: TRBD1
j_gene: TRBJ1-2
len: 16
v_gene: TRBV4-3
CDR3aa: CASSVGTGGLYYGYTF
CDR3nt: TGCGCCAGCAGCGTGGGGACAGGGGGCCTTTACTATGGCTACACCTTC

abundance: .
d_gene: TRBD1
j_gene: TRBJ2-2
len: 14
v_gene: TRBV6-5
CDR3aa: CASSFDRVAGELFF
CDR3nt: TGTGCCAGCAGTTTCGACAGGGTCGCCGGGGAGCTGTTTTTT

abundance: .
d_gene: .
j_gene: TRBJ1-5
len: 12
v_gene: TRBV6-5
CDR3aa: CASRGRNQPQHF
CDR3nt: TGTGCCAGCAGGGGGCGGAATCAGCCCCAGCATTTT

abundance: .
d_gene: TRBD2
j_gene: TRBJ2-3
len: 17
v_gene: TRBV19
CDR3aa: CASTPTWRGASTDTQYF
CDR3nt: TGTGCCAGTACCCCAACCTGGCGGGGGGCTAGCACAGATACGCAGTATTTT

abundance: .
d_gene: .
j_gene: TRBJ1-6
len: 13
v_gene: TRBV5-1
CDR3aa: CASSRQDNSPLHF
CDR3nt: TGCGCCAGCAGTCGGCAGGATAATTCACCCCTCCACTTT

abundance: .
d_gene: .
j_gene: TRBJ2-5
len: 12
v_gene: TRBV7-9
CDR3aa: CASSLAPETQYF
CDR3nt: TGTGCCAGCAGCTTAGCTCCTGAGACCCAGTACTTC

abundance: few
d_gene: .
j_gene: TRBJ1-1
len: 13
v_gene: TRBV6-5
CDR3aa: CASSSVRNTEAFF
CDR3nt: TGTGCCAGCAGTTCCGTCAGGAACACTGAAGCTTTCTTT

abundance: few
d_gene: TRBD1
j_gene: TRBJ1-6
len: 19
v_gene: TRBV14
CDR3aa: CASSQDEQGPGSYNSPLHF
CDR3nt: TGTGCCAGCAGCCAAGATGAACAGGGGCCAGGCTCCTATAATTCACCCCTCCACTTT

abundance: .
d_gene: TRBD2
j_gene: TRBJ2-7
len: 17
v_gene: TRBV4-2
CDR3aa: CASSQAGTSGVRHEQYF
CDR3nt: TGTGCCAGCAGCCAAGCTGGGACTAGCGGGGTTCGCCACGAGCAGTACTTC

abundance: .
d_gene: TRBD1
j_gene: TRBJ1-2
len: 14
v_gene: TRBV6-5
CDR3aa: CASSYSGQGYGYTF
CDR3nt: TGTGCCAGCAGTTACTCCGGACAGGGCTATGGCTACACCTTC

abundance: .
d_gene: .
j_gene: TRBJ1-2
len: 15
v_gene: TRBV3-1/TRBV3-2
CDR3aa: CASSRGNGAGYGYTF
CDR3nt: TGTGCCAGCAGCCGGGGTAATGGGGCAGGGTATGGCTACACCTTC

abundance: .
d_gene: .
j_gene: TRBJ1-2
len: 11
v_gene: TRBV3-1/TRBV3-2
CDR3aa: CASSQRQGYTF
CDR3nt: TGTGCCAGCAGCCAGCGGCAGGGCTACACCTTC

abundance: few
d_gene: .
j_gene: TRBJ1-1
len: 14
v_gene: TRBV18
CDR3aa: CASSPISRNTEAFF
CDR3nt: TGTGCCAGCTCACCAATCTCGCGGAACACTGAAGCTTTCTTT

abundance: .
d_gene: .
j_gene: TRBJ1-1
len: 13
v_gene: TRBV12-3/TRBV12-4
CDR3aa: CASNPVSGTEAFF
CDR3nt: TGTGCCAGCAATCCTGTCAGTGGCACTGAAGCTTTCTTT

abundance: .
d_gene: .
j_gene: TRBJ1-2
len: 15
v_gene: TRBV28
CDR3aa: CASSPAETLHRGYTF
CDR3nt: TGTGCCAGCAGCCCTGCAGAAACATTACATCGTGGCTACACCTTC

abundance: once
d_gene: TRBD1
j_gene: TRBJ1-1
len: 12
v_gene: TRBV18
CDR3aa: CASSPARGEAFF
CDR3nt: TGTGCCAGCTCCCCCGCCAGGGGGGAAGCTTTCTTT

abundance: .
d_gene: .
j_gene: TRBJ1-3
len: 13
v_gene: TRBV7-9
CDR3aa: CASSRDIGNTIYF
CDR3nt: TGTGCCAGCAGCAGGGACATTGGAAACACCATATATTTT

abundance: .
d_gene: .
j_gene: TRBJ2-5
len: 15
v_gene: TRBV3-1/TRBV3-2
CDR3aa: CASGRVHSNGETQYF
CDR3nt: TGTGCCAGCGGGCGGGTACACTCGAACGGGGAGACCCAGTACTTC

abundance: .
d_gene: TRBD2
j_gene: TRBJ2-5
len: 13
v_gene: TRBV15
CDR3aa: CATSYGGGETQYF
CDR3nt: TGTGCCACCAGCTATGGCGGGGGAGAGACCCAGTACTTC